The source of this T cell receptor beta chain is a study of regulatory T cells in long-lasting Graves disease. Overall study findings and caveats: Accuracy was perhaps lowered by the small sample size. TRBV28 was favored in persistent disease, as were TRBJ1-2 and TRBJ2-5. New patients shared fewer public clonotypes (around 980) than persistent patients did (more than 2,500).

The germline CDR1 and CDR2 sequences are SEHNR and FQNEAQ (reference sequence). J lost 5 bases, V lost 8 bases, and 8 bases had no gene match. The CDR3 has 13 amino acids. Relying on iRepertoire HTBI primers and Arm-PCR of CDR3 regions, the team built TCR beta libraries. Per the authors' pipeline: Gene usage covered about 62 TRBV and 11 to 15 TRBJ segments. One entry per CDR3 protein, called by TCRdb with MiXCR from the multiplex PCR reads. These V and J calls are TCRdb output, not the study's own analysis. The sample lists approximately 500,000 distinct CDR3 sequences, 20% to 25% occurring once. There are many counts of this clonotype. What it binds is unknown. The time point was: persistent/refractory GD, antithyroid drugs over 5 years with positive TRAb. PBMC-derived RNA was used for the TCR library.

J is TRBJ2-5 and V is TRBV7-9, with 7 positions matching TRBD2. The TCR sequence derives from a female donor with Graves disease. Sequenced material: peripheral blood mononuclear cells (PBMCs), taken when the disease was refractory, from a patient treated with antithyroid drugs. This CDR3 is CASAPMGGETQYF. CDR3 nucleotides: TGTGCCAGCGCCCCTATGGGAGGGGAGACCCAGTACTTC.